Listed here are 30 T cell receptor beta chains from one sample, sequenced in a study of technical replicates of blood from several donors. The data were produced by immunoSEQ multiplex PCR, yet TCRdb's version contains in-frame clones alone and is incomplete. The sample records about 81,000 clones, 95% to 97% being singletons. The sequencing sample was made of T cells isolated from PBMCs. These receptors originate from a human donor in good health.

This clone was found a few times. The DNA of the CDR3 is TGCGCCAGCAGCCTATTGCCTCCGGACAGTACGGACACCATATATTTT. Translated, it gives CASSLLPPDSTDTIYF. The chain links TRBV4-1 to TRBJ1-3, with D tentatively TRBD1 (6 bases). The V end lost 4 bases, the J end lost 8 bases, and 21 bases lay between the germline ends. The germline V gene encodes CDR1 MGHRA and CDR2 YSYEKL. The CDR3 is 16 amino acids.

Only one count was recorded for this clone. CDR3: CASSRWGEIGQGSTYEQYF. In DNA form, the CDR3 reads TGTGCCAGCAGCCGCTGGGGTGAGATTGGGCAGGGCTCGACCTACGAGCAGTACTTC. The V gene is TRBV5-5, the J gene TRBJ2-7; D might be TRBD1 (5 bases). The CDR3 extends over 19 amino acids. Germline V gene data show CDR1 as SGHKS and CDR2 as YYEKEE (reference sequence). With 4 bases removed from V and 2 bases from J, the gap between germline ends came to 28 bases.

The DNA of the CDR3 is TGTGCCAGCACCTATCCCGGGACAGGGGTGAAAAAACTGTTTTTT. Amino acids: CASTYPGTGVKKLFF. The chain employs TRBV6-1 and TRBJ1-4; TRBD1 aligns across 10 bases. The germline V gene encodes CDR1 MNHNS and CDR2 SASEGT. CDR3 length: 15 residues. V shed 7 bases and J 9 bases; nucleotides not matched to a gene: 11.

J is TRBJ2-7 and V is TRBV28; 9 bases map to TRBD2. With 1 base clipped from V and 4 bases from J, the junction kept 5 bases outside the gene matches. Germline V gene sequence: CDR1 MDHEN, CDR2 SYDVKM. This CDR3 region has 15 residues. As DNA, the CDR3 is TGTGCCAGCAGTTTATCAATAGCGGGGGATTACGAGCAGTACTTC. It specifies CASSLSIAGDYEQYF. Together with reference TRBV28 and TRBJ2-7, the CDR3 gives the full variable domain: DVKVTQSSRYLVKRTGEKVFLECVQDMDHENMFWYRQDPGLGLRLIYFSYDVKMKEKGDIPEGYSVSREKKERFSLILESASTNQTSMYLCASSLSIAGDYEQYFGPGTRLTVT.

V and J are TRBV4-1 and TRBJ2-5; no definite D call. This CDR3 is 14 amino acids long. V shed 0 bases and J shed 5 bases, with 10 bases lying between them. Germline assignment: CDR1 MGHRA and CDR2 YSYEKL. The CDR3 DNA sequence: TGCGCCAGCAGCCAAGATGCAGCGTATGAGACCCAGTACTTC. It codes for CASSQDAAYETQYF.

This clone was recorded once. V and J are TRBV7-9 and TRBJ2-7; D is ambiguous. Germline loops: CDR1 SEHNR, CDR2 FQNEAQ (reference sequence). Trimming stripped 3 bases from V and 0 bases from J, with 3 bases between. The CDR3 extends over 12 amino acids. The DNA of the CDR3 is TGTGCCAGCAGCTTTAACTCCTACGAGCAGTACTTC. It translates to CASSFNSYEQYF.

This sequence joins TRBV9 and TRBJ2-5; TRBD2 agrees at 8 bases. Germline CDR1 is SGDLS and CDR2 is YYNGEE. The CDR3 is made up of 19 amino acids. V dropped 4 bases and J dropped 3; count of bases not matched to a gene: 20. CDR3 in amino acids: CASSSSSFFGRAGEETQYF. The CDR3 DNA reads as TGTGCCAGCAGCTCCTCGTCCTTTTTTGGACGAGCGGGAGAAGAGACCCAGTACTTC.

CDR3 loop: CASSLDRTALNTEAFF. CDR3 bases: TGCGCCAGCAGCTTGGATCGAACAGCCTTGAACACTGAAGCTTTCTTT. The chain combines TRBV5-1 with TRBJ1-1; D unclear. Trimming left V 0 bases short and J 0 bases short, with 12 bases between. Looked up from germline, CDR1 is SGHRS and CDR2 is YFSETQ. The CDR3 loop spans 16 amino acids.

V is TRBV6-5 and J is TRBJ1-2, with 8 bases matching TRBD1. The junction had 3 bases not matched to a gene; V was cut back by 0 bases and J by 3 bases. This CDR3 contains 15 residues. Germline V gene data show CDR1 as MNHEY and CDR2 as SVGAGI. This CDR3 is CASSYSDRVDYGYTF. The CDR3, as DNA: TGTGCCAGCAGTTACTCGGACAGGGTGGACTATGGCTACACCTTC.

The rearrangement joins TRBV19 to TRBJ1-4; 7 bases are a match to TRBD1. Germline V gene sequence: CDR1 LNHDA, CDR2 SQIVND (reference sequence). The ends lost 2 bases at V and 10 bases at J; junction bases unmatched: 7. CDR3 length equals 14 residues. CDR3 DNA sequence: TGTGCCAGTAGTATACAAGCAGAGGGGGCAAAACTGTTTTTT. The encoded protein is CASSIQAEGAKLFF.

The rearrangement joins TRBV9 to TRBJ1-2, with D perhaps matching TRBD1 (5 bases). From germline, CDR1 is SGDLS and CDR2 YYNGEE. The CDR3 is made up of 13 amino acids. The ends were cut back, 0 bases at V and 5 bases at J, with 8 bases in the middle. CDR3 sequence reads: CASSVGGLYGYTF. DNA of the CDR3: TGTGCCAGCAGCGTAGGGGGCCTATATGGCTACACCTTC.

J is TRBJ2-3 and V is TRBV5-6, with 9 bases that match TRBD2. V dropped 1 base and J dropped 1; count of bases not matched to a gene: 4. CDR1 is SGHDT and CDR2 is YYEEEE in the germline V gene. The CDR3 totals 16 residues. CDR3 in DNA: TGTGCCAGCAGCTTGATGGCTAGCGGGGGCACAGATACGCAGTATTTT. Amino acids: CASSLMASGGTDTQYF.

The V gene is TRBV7-9, the J gene TRBJ1-2; D unresolved. Trimming cost V 1 base and J 4 bases, with 4 bases left between them. The CDR3 has 12 amino acids. Germline CDR1 is SEHNR and CDR2 is FQNEAQ (reference sequence). CDR3: CASSLVAYGYTF. The CDR3, as DNA: TGTGCCAGCAGCTTAGTGGCCTATGGCTACACCTTC.

The rearrangement links TRBV28 to TRBJ1-5, with D possibly TRBD1 on 5 matching bases. Trimming removed 7 bases at V and 4 bases at J, with 20 bases between. This CDR3 spans 16 amino acids. Germline V CDR1 and CDR2: MDHEN, SYDVKM. The CDR3 sequence: CASNPYVGGLNQPQHF. The CDR3 bases are TGTGCCAGCAACCCTTATGTCGGGGGGTTAAATCAGCCCCAGCATTTT.

This chain joins TRBV11-3 and TRBJ1-5; D ambiguous. Germline CDR1 SGHNT, CDR2 YENEEA. This CDR3 contains 13 residues. Deletions cut 6 bases from V and 6 bases from J, with 12 bases between. The CDR3 DNA sequence: TGTGCCAGCAGTGCTAGGAGTAGTCAGCCCCAGCATTTT. It translates to CASSARSSQPQHF.

The CDR3 DNA sequence: TGTGCCAGCAGCCAAACTATGGCCGGACTAGTGGAGAAGATCGGCACAGATACGCAGTATTTT. Encoded protein: CASSQTMAGLVEKIGTDTQYF. The J gene is TRBJ2-3, the V gene TRBV4-2; 7 nucleotides match TRBD2. The CDR3 length is 21 residues. Germline lookup yields CDR1 LGHNA and CDR2 YNFKEQ. Losses at the gene ends were 2 bases for V and 1 base for J; bases not matched to a gene: 21.

V and J are TRBV27 and TRBJ2-1, with D possibly matching TRBD2 (6 bases). CDR1 is MNHEY, CDR2 SMNVEV, per germline (reference sequence). This CDR3 has 16 residues. V was clipped by 4 bases and J by 3 bases, with 16 bases between them. The CDR3 DNA is TGTGCCAGCAGTTGGGATGCCGGGACTTTCTACAATGAGCAGTTCTTC. This encodes CASSWDAGTFYNEQFF.

On this clone: A read error is likely, as this CDR3 ends without the conserved phenylalanine or tryptophan. The limits of the CDR3 on the DNA are not certain, so only TCRdb's listed CDR3 is given. CDR3 residues: CASSFTPVWP. The chain combines TRBV5-8 with TRBJ1-3; the table names TRBD1, a call not compared with the DNA. From its first to its last residue, the CDR3 has 10 amino acids. Germline loops: CDR1 SGHTS, CDR2 YDEGEE.

The gene calls are TRBV29-1 and TRBJ1-1; unclear D gene. Germline CDR1 SQVTM, CDR2 ANQGSEA. Trimming left V 4 bases short and J 3 bases short, with 18 bases between. CDR3 length equals 15 residues. CDR3: CSVGGKDVWDTEAFF. As DNA, the CDR3 is TGCAGCGTTGGAGGGAAGGATGTATGGGACACTGAAGCTTTCTTT.

The rearrangement uses TRBV7-8 and TRBJ1-2; no definite D call. This CDR3 spans 15 amino acids. Germline V gene lookup returns CDR1 SGHVS and CDR2 FQNEAQ. Trimming stripped 5 bases from V and 0 bases from J, with 13 bases between. CDR3 nucleotide sequence: TGTGCCAGCAGCCGCCGGGAATCCCCTAACTATGGCTACACCTTC. This codes for CASSRRESPNYGYTF.

The chain carries TRBV18 and TRBJ2-1, with D possibly matching TRBD1 (5 bases). Germline assignment: CDR1 KGHSH and CDR2 LQKENI. The germline V and J ends were trimmed by 1 base and 5 bases, with 9 bases remaining between them. The CDR3 runs to 14 residues. The CDR3 protein is CASSPRAGNNEQFF. The CDR3 region has the DNA TGTGCCAGCTCACCACGCGCAGGGAACAATGAGCAGTTCTTC.

The chain links TRBV11-2 to TRBJ2-6, with D hard to call. The germline gives CDR1 SGHAT, CDR2 FQNNGV. The V and J ends lost 5 bases and 0 bases respectively, with 11 bases between them. CDR3 length: 16 residues. The CDR3 nucleotides are TGTGCCAGCAGCCCGATGCCTAGCTCTGGGGCCAACGTCCTGACTTTC. Translating it yields CASSPMPSSGANVLTF.

V gene TRBV4-1 combines with J gene TRBJ2-7; D perhaps matches TRBD2 (6 bases). CDR1 is MGHRA, CDR2 YSYEKL, per germline. Trimming pared 0 bases from V and 3 bases from J, leaving 12 bases between. The length of the CDR3 is 15 residues. CDR3 bases: TGCGCCAGCAGCCAAGATGGCGGGGATTTCTACGAGCAGTACTTC. This codes for CASSQDGGDFYEQYF.

Only one count was recorded for this clone. V usage is TRBV6-5 and J usage is TRBJ1-1; D possibly corresponds to TRBD1 (5 bases). The CDR3 has 14 amino acids. Germline CDR1 MNHEY, CDR2 SVGAGI. V was shortened by 2 bases and J by 5 bases, with 12 bases between the two germline ends. DNA of the CDR3: TGTGCCAGCAGTTACGGTCAGGGTACGACTGAAGCTTTCTTT. Its protein product is CASSYGQGTTEAFF.

The chain's CDR3 is CASSDEGAVIYQPQHF. The CDR3 region has the DNA TGTGCCAGCAGTGATGAAGGGGCGGTAATCTATCAGCCCCAGCATTTT. The chain has TRBV6-1 and TRBJ1-5, with D possibly matching TRBD1 (5 bases). Germline lookup yields CDR1 MNHNS and CDR2 SASEGT. This CDR3 region has 16 residues. Trimming pared 3 bases from V and 5 bases from J, leaving 17 bases between.

The V and J genes are TRBV19 and TRBJ2-7; 8 nucleotides line up with TRBD2. CDR3 length: 13 residues. Germline CDR1 and CDR2: LNHDA and SQIVND (reference sequence). Losses at the gene ends were 7 bases for V and 2 bases for J; bases not matched to a gene: 4. The CDR3 DNA reads as TGTGCCAGTAACCGGGGGGGGGCCTACGAGCAGTACTTC. Protein: CASNRGGAYEQYF.

The chain joins TRBV7-9 to TRBJ2-1, with D perhaps TRBD1 (6 bases). V dropped 8 bases and J dropped 6 bases, with 14 bases sitting between them. The CDR3 has 13 amino acids. Germline V lookup: CDR1 SEHNR, CDR2 FQNEAQ (reference sequence). The DNA of the CDR3 is TGTGCCAGCGGAAGGACAGACTTCAATGAGCAGTTCTTC. Translated: CASGRTDFNEQFF.

The chain couples TRBV4-1 to TRBJ1-5, with a tentative D call TRBD1 (5 bases). The CDR3 runs 15 residues. The germline V and J ends were trimmed by 2 bases and 6 bases, with 14 bases remaining between them. Looked up from germline, CDR1 is MGHRA and CDR2 is YSYEKL. In DNA, the CDR3 is TGCGCCAGCAGCCAAATAGGGCAGGGTAGTCAGCCCCAGCATTTT. Residues: CASSQIGQGSQPQHF.

This clone was recorded only once. J is TRBJ1-3 and V is TRBV28; 8 bases are a match to TRBD1. Per germline, CDR1 MDHEN and CDR2 SYDVKM. CDR3 length: 16 residues. V lost 6 bases and J lost 2; bases outside the gene matches: 9. This CDR3 is CASSLYRGRTGNTIYF. CDR3 in DNA: TGTGCCAGCAGCCTTTACAGGGGGAGGACTGGAAACACCATATATTTT.

CDR3 residues: CATSSSDRENTEAFF. The CDR3 nucleotides read TGTGCCACCAGCAGTTCAGACAGGGAGAACACTGAAGCTTTCTTT. The rearrangement links TRBV15 to TRBJ1-1; 7 nucleotides line up with TRBD1. Germline lookup yields CDR1 LNHNV and CDR2 YYDKDF (reference sequence). J was trimmed by 1 base and V by 3 bases; bases with no gene match: 5. This CDR3 spans 15 amino acids.